This entry lists 25 T cell receptor beta chains sequenced from one sample in a study of blood T cell repertoires in COVID-19 (dated by TCRdb to 2018 to 2021). The library came from the immunoSEQ multiplex PCR assay. Sourced from immuneACCESS, this table was stored by TCRdb with only in-frame sequences that have V and J called. A share of the clones is absent; for the studies checked, an unresolved V gene accounts for under half, and the remainder has no known explanation. The sample table shows about 210,000 clones, and around 88% are seen once. The top ten clones comprise more than 1.4% of the sample. The sequenced sample was peripheral blood. The receptors stem from a man younger than 35 with active or convalescent COVID-19.

This clone was recorded once. The chain uses TRBV7-8 and TRBJ2-7; possible D gene TRBD2, 6 bases. The V gene lost 1 base and the J gene lost 2 bases, with 15 bases spanning the gap. This CDR3 region has 16 residues. Looked up from germline, CDR1 is SGHVS and CDR2 is FQNEAQ. CDR3 residues: CASSLVSAGLPYEQYF. CDR3 DNA sequence: TGTGCCAGCAGCTTAGTTTCGGCGGGATTGCCCTACGAGCAGTACTTC.

The CDR3 DNA follows: TGCGCCAGCAGCCAGTGGGACAGCACCACCTACGAGCAGTACTTC. It is translated as CASSQWDSTTYEQYF. V usage is TRBV4-1 and J usage is TRBJ2-7; 7 bases are shared with TRBD1. The germline gives CDR1 MGHRA, CDR2 YSYEKL. V gave up 3 bases and J gave up 2 bases; unmatched junction bases: 7. The CDR3 loop spans 15 amino acids.

V usage is TRBV6-5 and J usage is TRBJ1-3, with a tentative D call TRBD1 (5 bases). The CDR3 runs to 15 residues. V lost 9 bases to trimming and J lost 0 bases, with 15 bases between them. CDR1 is MNHEY and CDR2 is SVGAGI in the germline V gene. The CDR3 nucleotides are TGTGCCAGTTCCCCCGGGACTAACTCTGGAAACACCATATATTTT. It encodes CASSPGTNSGNTIYF.

The chain employs TRBV27 and TRBJ1-5; D uncertain. Per the germline V gene, CDR1 is MNHEY and CDR2 is SMNVEV (reference sequence). Trimming pared 2 bases from V and 5 bases from J, leaving 13 bases between. This CDR3 is 15 amino acids long. The CDR3 is CASSLKGSFHQPQHF. For the CDR3, the DNA is TGTGCCAGCAGTTTAAAAGGGAGTTTCCATCAGCCCCAGCATTTT.

This chain connects TRBV5-4 to TRBJ2-1, with a weak D call TRBD1 (6 bases). CDR3 size: 14 residues. V was trimmed by 3 bases and J by 0 bases, leaving 7 bases between them. Germline V gene lookup returns CDR1 SGHNT and CDR2 YYREEE (reference sequence). The CDR3 loop reads CASSSDSSYNEQFF. CDR3 nucleotide sequence: TGTGCCAGCAGCTCGGACAGCTCCTACAATGAGCAGTTCTTC.

The gene calls are TRBV5-4 and TRBJ2-3, with D possibly being TRBD1 (6 bases). Trimming left V 0 bases short and J 3 bases short, with 11 bases between. This CDR3 has 15 residues. Germline lookup yields CDR1 SGHNT and CDR2 YYREEE (reference sequence). The CDR3 loop is CASSLGQAATDTQYF. The DNA of the CDR3 is TGTGCCAGCAGCTTGGGACAGGCAGCGACAGATACGCAGTATTTT.

The chain carries TRBV5-1 and TRBJ2-5; D may be TRBD1 (5 bases). The CDR3 covers 14 residues. Germline loops: CDR1 SGHRS, CDR2 YFSETQ. The V gene lost 4 bases and the J gene lost 4 bases, with 14 bases spanning the gap. The CDR3 sequence: CASSDTGSGETQYF. Here the CDR3 DNA reads TGCGCCAGCAGCGATACAGGATCAGGAGAGACCCAGTACTTC.

The rearrangement links TRBV7-3 to TRBJ2-2; D uncertain. The CDR3 extends over 13 amino acids. Looked up from germline, CDR1 is SGHTA and CDR2 is FQGTGA. V lost 5 bases to trimming and J lost 0 bases, with 4 bases between them. The CDR3 bases are TGTGCCAGCAGCCAATCGAACACCGGGGAGCTGTTTTTT. Translated, it gives CASSQSNTGELFF. The variable domain in full, with the rest retrieved from reference TRBV7-3 and TRBJ2-2, is GAGVSQTPSNKVTEKGKYVELRCDPISGHTALYWYRQSLGQGPEFLIYFQGTGAADDSGLPNDRFFAVRPEGSVSTLKIQRTERGDSAVYLCASSQSNTGELFFGEGSRLTVL.

This clone was seen only a few times. CDR3 amino acids: CASSKYSGMSDRRTDTQYF. The CDR3 nucleotides are TGTGCCAGCAGTAAGTATTCTGGCATGTCGGACAGGAGAACAGATACGCAGTATTTT. The genes are TRBV7-9 and TRBJ2-3, with TRBD1 identical over 7 bases. Unmatched junction bases numbered 21, after V lost 6 bases and J lost 3 bases. This CDR3 has 19 amino acids. Germline assignment: CDR1 SEHNR and CDR2 FQNEAQ (reference sequence).

This rearrangement joins TRBV11-3 to TRBJ2-3; 10 nucleotides agree with TRBD2. The CDR3 covers 16 residues. CDR1 is SGHNT and CDR2 is YENEEA in the germline V gene. The junction had 5 bases not matched to a gene; V was cut back by 2 bases and J by 3 bases. CDR3 protein: CASSLRLAGETDTQYF. The DNA for the CDR3 is TGTGCCAGCAGCTTACGGCTAGCGGGAGAAACAGATACGCAGTATTTT.

The gene calls are TRBV4-2 and TRBJ1-1; tentative D call: TRBD1 (5 bases). Trimming cost V 4 bases and J 10 bases, with 19 bases left between them. The germline V gene has CDR1 LGHNA and CDR2 YNFKEQ. CDR3 length: 14 residues. The CDR3 sequence is CASSRMTDYLGAFF. The DNA for the CDR3 is TGTGCCAGCAGCCGCATGACAGATTACCTAGGAGCTTTCTTT.

The gene calls are TRBV5-6 and TRBJ2-1; D is uncertain. The CDR3 length is 12 residues. CDR1 and CDR2 (germline): SGHDT, YYEEEE. Trimming shortened V by 4 bases and J by 10 bases, and 12 bases separated the two germline ends. This chain's CDR3 is CASSRGRLEQFF. The CDR3 coding sequence is TGTGCCAGCAGCCGCGGTCGGCTAGAGCAGTTCTTC. Full variable domain (outside the CDR3, taken from reference TRBV5-6 and TRBJ2-1): DAGVTQSPTHLIKTRGQQVTLRCSPKSGHDTVSWYQQALGQGPQFIFQYYEEEERQRGNFPDRFSGHQFPNYSSELNVNALLLGDSALYLCASSRGRLEQFFGPGTRLTVL.

V is TRBV11-2 and J is TRBJ2-7, with D possibly TRBD2 on 6 matching bases. The CDR3 contains 13 residues. Germline V gene sequence: CDR1 SGHAT, CDR2 FQNNGV. The V and J ends lost 4 bases and 3 bases respectively, with 10 bases between them. The CDR3, as DNA: TGTGCCAGCAGCTCCGGGACTTACTACGAGCAGTACTTC. Amino acids: CASSSGTYYEQYF. Variable domain in full (rest from reference TRBV11-2 and TRBJ2-7): EAGVAQSPRYKIIEKRQSVAFWCNPISGHATLYWYQQILGQGPKLLIQFQNNGVVDDSQLPKDRFSAERLKGVDSTLKIQPAKLEDSAVYLCASSSGTYYEQYFGPGTRLTVT.

V is TRBV28 and J is TRBJ1-5; TRBD1 matches at 8 bases. CDR1 is MDHEN and CDR2 is SYDVKM in the germline V gene. The CDR3 runs to 17 residues. With V trimmed by 4 bases and J by 5 bases, 13 bases remained unmatched. The chain's CDR3 is CASSSYYRTGIHQPQHF. Here the CDR3 DNA reads TGTGCCAGCAGTTCCTATTACCGGACAGGGATTCATCAGCCCCAGCATTTT.

V is TRBV29-1 and J is TRBJ2-7, with D perhaps TRBD2 (6 bases). This CDR3 has 12 amino acids. The germline CDR1 and CDR2 sequences are SQVTM and ANQGSEA. Trimming removed 7 bases at V and 3 bases at J, with 13 bases between. CDR3 in amino acids: CSGRDAYYEQYF. CDR3 coding DNA: TGCAGCGGGAGGGACGCTTACTACGAGCAGTACTTC.

This chain connects TRBV28 to TRBJ2-1, with 13 bases lining up with TRBD2. Germline V CDR1 and CDR2: MDHEN, SYDVKM. J lost 15 bases, V lost 5 bases, and 16 bases had no gene match. This CDR3 has 16 amino acids. The CDR3 region has the DNA TGTGCCAGCAGTCCCCTAAGGGGACTAGCGGGAAGGGGGGTGTTCTTC. As protein: CASSPLRGLAGRGVFF.

The chain links TRBV19 to TRBJ1-4, with D possibly matching TRBD1 (5 bases). The germline gives CDR1 LNHDA, CDR2 SQIVND (reference sequence). This CDR3 is 14 amino acids long. V shed 6 bases and J shed 6 bases, with 14 bases lying between them. CDR3 DNA sequence: TGTGCCAGTAGACCAGGGTCCATAGATGAAAAACTGTTTTTT. Protein product: CASRPGSIDEKLFF.

This clone appeared a few times. The chain combines TRBV6-6 with TRBJ1-4; a weak D match, TRBD1 (6 bases). The CDR3 length is 18 residues. V shed 5 bases and J shed 6 bases, with 25 bases lying between them. Germline V gives CDR1 MNHNY, CDR2 SVGAGI (reference sequence). The CDR3 nucleotides read TGTGCCAGCAGTAGATTCCAGATGCCTCAGGGGCTGGATGAAAAACTGTTTTTT. It yields the protein CASSRFQMPQGLDEKLFF.

The V call is TRBV7-2, the J call TRBJ2-7; unclear D gene. Trimming took 1 base from V and 4 from J, leaving 11 bases between them. Germline V gene sequence: CDR1 SGHTA, CDR2 FQGNSA. The CDR3 is made up of 14 amino acids. The CDR3 is CASSLGAADYEQYF. CDR3 nucleotides: TGTGCCAGCAGCTTAGGGGCAGCAGATTACGAGCAGTACTTC.

This clone appeared a single time. J is TRBJ1-2 and V is TRBV12-3 or TRBV12-4, with D unresolved. V was clipped by 6 bases and J by 14 bases, with 13 bases between them. The CDR3 contains 10 residues. Here the CDR3 reads CASSLGVRTF. In DNA form, the CDR3 reads TGTGCCAGCAGCCTAGGAGTTAGGACCTTC.

CDR3: CAIRAQGNQPQHF. CDR3 DNA sequence: TGTGCCATCAGAGCACAGGGTAATCAGCCCCAGCATTTT. V gene TRBV10-3 combines with J gene TRBJ1-5, with D perhaps matching TRBD1 (6 bases). The CDR3 loop spans 13 amino acids. V gave up 6 bases and J gave up 4 bases, with 10 bases separating them. Per germline, CDR1 ENHRY and CDR2 SYGVKD.

The chain recombines TRBV9 with TRBJ1-3; D is unresolved. V lost 0 bases and J lost 2, with 12 bases in between. CDR3 length: 16 residues. The germline V gene has CDR1 SGDLS and CDR2 YYNGEE. The CDR3 protein is CASSVAGEGAGNTIYF. CDR3 nucleotides: TGTGCCAGCAGCGTAGCTGGAGAGGGCGCTGGAAACACCATATATTTT.

The chain couples TRBV29-1 to TRBJ2-2; the D gene is possibly TRBD2 (5 bases). This CDR3 is 12 amino acids long. V was clipped by 4 bases and J by 6 bases, with 9 bases between them. Per the germline V gene, CDR1 is SQVTM and CDR2 is ANQGSEA. The CDR3 here is CSVAGFAGELFF. The CDR3 DNA reads as TGCAGCGTTGCGGGGTTCGCCGGGGAGCTGTTTTTT.

This clone has just one count. The rearrangement joins TRBV5-4 to TRBJ1-6; TRBD1 matches at 8 bases. The CDR3 runs to 17 residues. V dropped 3 bases and J dropped 9; count of bases not matched to a gene: 14. Germline assignment: CDR1 SGHNT and CDR2 YYREEE (reference sequence). CDR3 sequence reads: CASSSGGTGDFRSPLHF. CDR3 bases: TGTGCCAGCAGCTCAGGGGGGACAGGAGACTTCCGTTCACCCCTCCACTTT.

V usage is TRBV19 and J usage is TRBJ1-5, with TRBD1 identical over 8 bases. V lost 7 bases and J lost 1; bases outside the gene matches: 3. This CDR3 is built from 14 residues. Germline V gives CDR1 LNHDA, CDR2 SQIVND (reference sequence). CDR3 region: CASIPGGSNQPQHF. The DNA for the CDR3 is TGTGCCAGTATACCAGGGGGCAGCAATCAGCCCCAGCATTTT.